This is a list of T cell receptor beta chains from one sample in a study of blood T cell repertoires in COVID-19. Produced via immunoSEQ multiplex PCR; TCRdb's table is partial and in-frame only. The sample consists of 370,000 or so clones, about 80% of them appearing once. What was sequenced was peripheral blood. These receptors were collected from a human donor with acute or convalescent COVID-19. The donor label of this sample is uncertain. CDR3s include the opening cysteine and the closing phenylalanine or tryptophan. The D gene is left open where the match is weak. The listing skips clone size in some rows; elsewhere it reads once, few, many or a size class.

CDR3 length: 18; J gene: TRBJ1-1; clone size: .; D gene: TRBD1; V gene: TRBV2; CDR3 protein: CASSEPRRTGGMNTEAFF; CDR3 DNA: TGTGCCAGCAGTGAACCTCGGCGGACAGGGGGGATGAACACTGAAGCTTTCTTT
CDR3 length: 13; J gene: TRBJ1-5; clone size: once; D gene: .; V gene: TRBV18; CDR3 protein: CASSLTTVQPQHF; CDR3 DNA: TGTGCCAGCTCACTAACGACAGTTCAGCCCCAGCATTTT
CDR3 length: 15; J gene: TRBJ1-4; clone size: many; D gene: TRBD1; V gene: TRBV19; CDR3 protein: CASSDGDRVAEKLFF; CDR3 DNA: TGTGCCAGTAGTGATGGGGACAGGGTGGCTGAAAAACTGTTTTTT
CDR3 length: 16; J gene: TRBJ2-1; clone size: few; D gene: TRBD2; V gene: TRBV7-6; CDR3 protein: CASSLDTSGRMREQFF; CDR3 DNA: TGTGCCAGCAGCTTAGACACTAGCGGGAGAATGAGGGAGCAGTTCTTC
CDR3 length: 15; J gene: TRBJ1-4; clone size: many; D gene: TRBD1; V gene: TRBV7-9; CDR3 protein: CATGDRGATNEKLFF; CDR3 DNA: TGTGCCACTGGGGACAGGGGGGCAACTAATGAAAAACTGTTTTTT
CDR3 length: 15; J gene: TRBJ1-2; clone size: .; D gene: .; V gene: TRBV7-2; CDR3 protein: CASSFFHLRERGYTF; CDR3 DNA: TGTGCCAGCAGCTTTTTCCACTTGCGGGAGCGGGGCTACACCTTC
CDR3 length: 15; J gene: TRBJ2-2; clone size: few; D gene: .; V gene: TRBV5-4; CDR3 protein: CASSFRMLNTGELFF; CDR3 DNA: TGTGCCAGCAGCTTCAGGATGCTGAACACCGGGGAGCTGTTTTTT
CDR3 length: 15; J gene: TRBJ1-6; clone size: .; D gene: .; V gene: TRBV6-4; CDR3 protein: CASSLFRGNNSPLHF; CDR3 DNA: TGTGCCAGCAGCCTCTTCAGGGGTAATAATTCACCCCTCCACTTT
CDR3 length: 18; J gene: TRBJ1-3; clone size: .; D gene: .; V gene: TRBV5-5; CDR3 protein: CASSLAPSRQVSGNTIYF; CDR3 DNA: TGTGCCAGCAGCTTGGCCCCTAGTAGGCAAGTCTCTGGAAACACCATATATTTT
CDR3 length: 15; J gene: TRBJ2-1; clone size: .; D gene: TRBD1; V gene: TRBV19; CDR3 protein: CASSIDRGTYNEQFF; CDR3 DNA: TGTGCCAGTAGTATTGACAGGGGAACCTACAATGAGCAGTTCTTC
CDR3 length: 15; J gene: TRBJ1-1; clone size: .; D gene: .; V gene: TRBV2; CDR3 protein: CASSVIGGAGTEAFF; CDR3 DNA: TGTGCCAGCAGCGTGATAGGGGGGGCTGGAACTGAAGCTTTCTTT
CDR3 length: 15; J gene: TRBJ1-1; clone size: .; D gene: .; V gene: TRBV15; CDR3 protein: CATSSDSTGNTEAFF; CDR3 DNA: TGTGCCACCAGCAGCGACTCGACAGGCAACACTGAAGCTTTCTTT
CDR3 length: 18; J gene: TRBJ2-1; clone size: few; D gene: .; V gene: TRBV7-9; CDR3 protein: CASSQGRGRPSSYNEQFF; CDR3 DNA: TGTGCCAGCAGCCAAGGCCGCGGCCGCCCGAGCTCCTACAATGAGCAGTTCTTC